Reported below is one TCR beta chain. Its antigen is unknown. No quality values exist for individual bases; no much larger clone is one base distant. Libraries came from the immunoSEQ multiplex PCR assay. A mixture of 60 forward primers for TCR Vbeta segments and 13 reverse primers for TCR Jbeta segments was used in the multiplex PCR. Amplification of the CDR3 region of rearranged TCR beta genes was performed with a multiplex PCR assay on genomic DNA. The Illumina HiSeq System was used to sequence the amplified TCR beta libraries as 87-base-pair reads. Under the source paper's analysis protocol: A later analysis counted tens of millions of unique TCR beta chains across the 550 to 700 repertoires, and some 12 million of these chains were shared by at least two donors. Raw reads were error-corrected and collapsed into unique sequences with a nearest-neighbor algorithm that merged closely related sequences to remove PCR and sequencing errors. To assign V, D and J gene segments, CDR3 sequences were aligned to IMGT reference sequences. For a sequence to be retained, a match of at least six nucleotides to both a V gene segment and a J gene segment was required. Rearrangements were called productive when the CDR3 lacked stop codons and stayed in frame with V and J; all others were non-productive. CDR3 was defined by IMGT convention, running from the second conserved V-encoded cysteine to the conserved J-encoded phenylalanine. Sequences without an unambiguous match to a single V gene segment were excluded from the earlier analysis of approximately 560 of the donors. In an earlier analysis of a few hundred of the donors, V segments were called functional above 56.7% productive rearrangements and were called segregating when the between-donor standard deviation exceeded 5%. A statistical classification framework was built for diagnosing cytomegalovirus status from the catalog of TCR beta chain sequences. In a later analysis, V and J genes were assigned by comparing TCR nucleotide sequences against IMGT/GENE-DB human TR gene sequences. The TCRdist pipeline was used in a later analysis to assign CDR3 sequences and most-parsimonious VDJ recombination scenarios. A later analysis defined each TCR beta chain by its CDR3 amino acid sequence plus V-gene family, and excluded reads lacking a unique V-gene family. In a later analysis, 450 to 600 highly shared, low-generation-probability nucleotide sequences were removed to address suspected cross-contamination and a sequencing artifact. In a later analysis, a clonal expansion index was calculated for each public chain from normalized within-repertoire ranks of inferred template counts. Generation probabilities in a later analysis came from a VDJ recombination model fitted to out-of-frame rearrangements, and those results were checked against IGoR. In a later analysis, hypergeometric tests were used to score TCR-TCR, TCR-HLA and TCR-CMV co-occurrence, with a repertoire-size bias correction applied to TCR pairs. False discovery rates were estimated in a later analysis by permuting HLA or CMV assignments 20 times. In a later analysis, co-occurring TCRs were grouped using DBSCAN, and TCRdist sequence similarity was added for clustering within HLA-allele-positive subsets. For co-occurrence clustering, repertoires with fewer than 30,000 or more than 120,000 public chains were excluded, along with several repertoires with anomalous nucleotide sharing. This immuneACCESS table, as held by TCRdb, lists in-frame sequences with V and J called but not all clones. Of the missing ones, under half trace to an unresolved V gene in checked studies; the others have no known cause. V, J and clone size are those of that table, while D and trimming were read from the DNA. For this sample there are 200,000 or so clones; approximately 79% appear just once. The ten largest clones represent approximately 6.3% of the sample.

The cohort consisted of approximately 670 healthy bone marrow donors. All cohort members were sampled while nominally healthy, although unrecorded immune exposures were likely present. The donor was CMV seropositive and belonged to the group of 250 to 300 seropositive cohort members. Every donor gave a peripheral blood sample, and the peripheral blood mononuclear cells from that sample were used for TCR beta sequencing. Genomic DNA was extracted from the blood cell samples with the Qiagen DNeasy Blood Extraction Kit. The data were obtained in a study of cytomegalovirus exposure and HLA in healthy donors (TCRdb year 2017). A note on the overall study: An earlier analysis of approximately 590 of the donors reported 250 to 300 Gb of sequence data and roughly 110 million unique TCR beta sequences from 150 million to 200 million T cells. The study aimed to test whether signatures of past pathogen exposure could be identified by cataloging public T cell receptors. Genome-wide SNP genotypes for about 60% of the roughly 670 donors were used in a later genetic analysis, which treated that subset as a discovery cohort. A later analysis re-examined previously published TCR beta repertoires from just over 650 donors and added high-resolution HLA genotyping to investigate patterns of TCR occurrence. An early release covering roughly 640 HLA-typed donors comprised about 300 gigabases of sequencing data and 85 million or so unique TCR sequences. Donor age, sex, ethnicity and CMV serostatus were compiled together with the repertoire data. High-throughput TCR immunosequencing, statistical association of individual TCRs with disease status, and machine learning were combined to predict cytomegalovirus infection status. Rather than using new phenotypic data, the later analysis identified candidate immune exposures from TCR beta sequences and from how often those sequences occurred across donors. The genetic ancestry cluster associated with self-reported Caucasian donors included approximately 85% of the approximately 430 genotyped donors. An earlier analysis of several hundred of the donors applied high-throughput TCR beta sequencing to assess whether each TCR beta V gene segment acted as functional or pseudogenic. Across about 370 genotyped donors of the cohort, an average of 235,054 unique TCR beta nucleotide sequences per donor were sequenced, and 15% to 20% of those sequences were non-productive. Class I and class II HLA loci were covered by the typing at four-digit resolution. All discovery cohort repertoires had been generated on a single sequencing platform. The study profiled the T cell repertoires of fewer than 850 subjects by immunosequencing and related them to cytomegalovirus serostatus. Along with the approximately 670-subject first cohort, a separate validation cohort of over a hundred different subjects was used. Typing coverage varied by locus: 629-630 donors for A, B, C, DRB1 and DQB1; approximately 560 for DQA1; over 600 for DPA1; about 450 for DPB1. Roughly 5 DR-DQ haplotypes were handled as single units for association and clustering, since linkage in the cohort was strong. Overall study results and their limits: In a later analysis, several top co-occurrence clusters were reported to appear linked to parvovirus B19, influenza, CMV and Epstein-Barr virus. Sequencing depth was assumed to be roughly uniform across donors in the presence/absence analyses, though that assumption may not hold. The classifier was reported to diagnose cytomegalovirus status with high specificity and sensitivity in both the original cohort and the validation cohort. A cluster of highly shared sequence variants was judged likely to be a technical artifact of the sequencing pipeline. Because the 87-base-pair reads could not distinguish some IMGT-functional V segments, including TRBV6-2 and TRBV6-3, those segments were excluded. Only TCR beta chains were sequenced in this cohort, and the absence of alpha or paired-chain data limited detectable features. Specific HLA alleles were associated with 15,000 to 20,000 TCR beta sequences at a false discovery rate of 0.05 in a later analysis. Because HLA typing was unavailable for some donors at each locus, only the typed subset was used in association tests. Immune exposure information for the cohort was limited to CMV serostatus. In an earlier analysis of approximately 590 of the donors, most TCR beta V segments appeared in productive rearrangements about 87% or about 30% of the time, broadly matching IMGT annotations. A further reported finding was that TCR beta sequences accurately predicted the HLA-A and HLA-B alleles for most subjects in the first cohort. It was suggested by the authors that the approach could potentially be generalized to other disease states and immunological phenotypes. According to a later genetic analysis, donors in an Asian-associated ancestry cluster had fewer N-insertions in productive TCRs than the approximately 700-donor mean. A later genetic analysis associated a missense DCLRE1C variant with V-gene and J-gene trimming of TCR beta chains, and an independent cohort replicated the association. Most TCR sequences were observed very rarely across donors, whereas some public TCRs were present in many individuals. Assigning TCR associations to individual alleles was difficult when HLA alleles, especially DR and DQ, strongly co-occurred. A later analysis found that HLA-associated TCR beta chains were more clonally expanded and had lower generation probabilities than equally common non-associated chains. Linkage disequilibrium might explain the correlated functional status among segregating V segments, but an unknown experimental factor could not be ruled out. A later analysis found that TCR association rates varied across HLA loci, with DRB1 alleles showing the most associated TCRs and HLA-C alleles the fewest. Most CMV-associated TCR beta chains appeared to be HLA-restricted in a later analysis, and the HLA associations seemed to be driven largely by CMV exposure. In the study, about 150 TCR beta chains were listed as associated with cytomegalovirus. Because counts were too low, about 17 rarely observed V segments, including chromosome 9 orphons, were excluded from the earlier analysis of 587 of the donors. Three of the identified cytomegalovirus-associated TCR beta chains were confirmed in vitro to be specific for cytomegalovirus antigens.

Cut back by 6 bases and 1 base, the V and J ends lie 15 bases apart. CDR1 and CDR2, looked up from the germline V gene (reference sequence), are SEHNR and FQNEAQ. Its CDR3 holds 15 amino acids, cysteine through phenylalanine. This entry keeps only the CDR3 DNA: 45 bases, framed from base 1. The chain employs TRBV7-9 and TRBJ1-1; a tentative D call is TRBD1 (6 bases match). What was sequenced was PBMCs. This TCR came from a man aged 35 to 55 in good health and CMV-seropositive. The CDR3 region: CASSPPGHPNTEAFF. The nucleotide sequence is given as TGTGCCAGCAGTCCGCCGGGACATCCGAACACTGAAGCTTTCTTT.